Following are 17 T cell receptor beta chains from one sample sequenced in a study of CD8 T cells in ankylosing spondylitis. TCRdb re-called the 5' RACE reads through MiXCR, storing one row per CDR3 protein. The table lists 200,000 to 300,000 distinct CDR3 sequences, 10% of them singletons. The sequencing input was blood, either unsorted or a sorted T cell fraction (not recorded which). Every receptor here comes from a male donor with ankylosing spondylitis or in good health (not recorded which).

This clonotype was recorded a few times. The V gene is TRBV18, the J gene TRBJ2-7; D call uncertain. Germline assignment: CDR1 KGHSH and CDR2 LQKENI. Deletions cut 8 bases from V and 4 bases from J, with 12 bases between. The CDR3 sequence is 12 residues long. CDR3 sequence reads: CASADWGYEQYF. The DNA of the CDR3 is TGTGCCAGCGCTGACTGGGGTTACGAGCAGTACTTC.

This clonotype was detected many times. This chain connects TRBV6-1 to TRBJ2-4, with D perhaps TRBD1 (5 bases). The CDR3 has 15 amino acids. V was shortened by 2 bases and J by 1 base, with 9 bases between the two germline ends. Germline V gene data show CDR1 as MNHNS and CDR2 as SASEGT. The CDR3 sequence: CASSESRAAKNIQYF. DNA of the CDR3: TGTGCCAGCAGTGAAAGCAGGGCCGCCAAAAACATTCAGTACTTC.

The sample holds many counts of this clonotype. CDR3 residues: CASSSSDRGGGETQYF. The CDR3, as DNA: TGTGCCAGCAGCTCCTCCGACAGGGGGGGCGGAGAGACCCAGTACTTC. The chain uses TRBV5-5 and TRBJ2-5; 9 bases are a match to TRBD1. CDR1 and CDR2 from the germline V gene are SGHKS and YYEKEE (reference sequence). V was clipped by 3 bases and J by 4 bases; unmatched bases: 10. The CDR3 is 16 amino acids.

This clonotype was seen a handful of times. The V call is TRBV6-5, the J call TRBJ1-1; 7 bases are a match to TRBD1. Unmatched junction bases numbered 12, after V lost 2 bases and J lost 6 bases. The CDR3 length is 16 residues. Per germline, CDR1 MNHEY and CDR2 SVGAGI. DNA for the CDR3: TGTGCCAGCAGTTACCTTAAGACAGGGTACTTTTCTGAAGCTTTCTTT. Translating gives CASSYLKTGYFSEAFF.

V gene TRBV9 combines with J gene TRBJ2-3; 8 bases agree with TRBD2. V shed 4 bases, J shed 3 bases, and the junction held 10 bases outside the gene matches. Germline V CDR1 and CDR2: SGDLS, YYNGEE. The CDR3 runs to 16 residues. The CDR3 coding sequence is TGTGCCAGCAGCCCCCGGACGGGGGGGCCGACAGATACGCAGTATTTT. Protein sequence: CASSPRTGGPTDTQYF.

This clonotype was counted ten times or more. The chain's CDR3 is CATSRGTTGSSSTDTQYF. The DNA of the CDR3 is TGTGCCACCAGCAGAGGAACTACCGGGAGCTCTAGCACAGATACGCAGTATTTT. V and J are TRBV15 and TRBJ2-3, with D possibly TRBD2 on 6 matching bases. The V and J ends lost 1 base and 0 bases respectively, with 17 bases between them. This CDR3 has 18 residues. From germline, CDR1 is LNHNV and CDR2 YYDKDF (reference sequence).

This clonotype has just a few counts. The V gene is TRBV18, the J gene TRBJ1-2; no clear D gene. The CDR3 extends over 17 amino acids. V lost 3 bases, J lost 4 bases, and 21 bases lay in between. Germline loops: CDR1 KGHSH, CDR2 LQKENI. The CDR3 DNA reads as TGTGCCAGCTCACCGCAGGCCCCGGACGGTCTGCTCTATGGCTACACCTTC. Residues: CASSPQAPDGLLYGYTF.

This clonotype was observed many times. The chain combines TRBV4-1 with TRBJ2-3; 8 bases are a match to TRBD2. V was pared by 4 bases and J by 6 bases, with 9 bases of the junction left unmatched. Per germline, CDR1 MGHRA and CDR2 YSYEKL. The CDR3 totals 15 residues. The CDR3 sequence: CASSLRGGVLDTQYF. CDR3 bases: TGCGCCAGCAGCCTTCGGGGGGGAGTTCTTGATACGCAGTATTTT.

This clonotype was found a few times. J is TRBJ2-1 and V is TRBV24-1, with D possibly being TRBD1 or TRBD2 (5 bases each). Germline V gene data show CDR1 as KGHDR and CDR2 as SFDVKD. The CDR3 is made up of 13 amino acids. V gave up 2 bases and J gave up 8 bases, with 9 bases separating them. The DNA of the CDR3 is TGTGCCACCAGTGATTCAGGGACCCATGAGCAGTTCTTC. Translating gives CATSDSGTHEQFF.

Ten or more counts support this clonotype. The chain employs TRBV6-1 and TRBJ1-5; D unclear. CDR1 is MNHNS and CDR2 is SASEGT in the germline V gene. The CDR3 consists of 14 residues. Trimming took off 7 bases at V and 5 bases at J, with 15 bases between the two ends. The CDR3 nucleotides read TGTGCCAGCACTGGCAGGTATAAGGATCAGCCCCAGCATTTT. The encoded protein is CASTGRYKDQPQHF.

This clonotype was seen a handful of times. V and J are TRBV10-3 and TRBJ2-7; D possibly matches TRBD1 or TRBD2 (6 bases each). This CDR3 comprises 15 residues. Germline V lookup: CDR1 ENHRY, CDR2 SYGVKD. V was cut by 5 bases and J by 5 bases, with 19 bases left in between. The CDR3 here is CAISFSGQGGHEQYF. The CDR3 DNA sequence: TGTGCCATCAGTTTCTCCGGCCAAGGGGGGCACGAGCAGTACTTC.

The rearrangement uses TRBV4-2 and TRBJ2-1; weak D call: TRBD2 (6 bases). CDR3 length equals 15 residues. Germline-derived CDR1 and CDR2 are LGHNA and YNFKEQ. V lost 3 bases, J lost 8 bases, and 17 bases lay in between. Here the CDR3 DNA reads TGTGCCAGCAGCCACCTTTTGCGGAGGGGCGATGAGCAGTTCTTC. As protein: CASSHLLRRGDEQFF.

This clonotype has more than one count but fewer than ten. The rearrangement links TRBV2 to TRBJ2-3; D ambiguous. V lost 6 bases to trimming and J lost 5 bases, with 6 bases between them. Germline V lookup: CDR1 SNHLY, CDR2 FYNNEI. The CDR3 has 11 amino acids. This CDR3 reads CASRIEDTQYF. The CDR3 nucleotides are TGTGCCAGCAGGATCGAAGATACGCAGTATTTT. The entire variable domain, with the rest obtained from reference TRBV2 and TRBJ2-3, is as follows: EPEVTQTPSHQVTQMGQEVILRCVPISNHLYFYWYRQILGQKVEFLVSFYNNEISEKSEIFDDQFSVERPDGSNFTLKIRSTKLEDSAMYFCASRIEDTQYFGPGTRLTVL.

Many counts were recorded for this clonotype. This sequence joins TRBV4-1 and TRBJ1-1; D is unresolved. The CDR3 runs 13 residues. Trimming left V 1 base short and J 6 bases short, with 9 bases between. Germline CDR1 MGHRA, CDR2 YSYEKL. The DNA for the CDR3 is TGCGCCAGCAGCCAAGTGGGGAATTCTGAAGCTTTCTTT. Protein sequence: CASSQVGNSEAFF.

This clonotype was found many times. The chain links TRBV7-6 to TRBJ1-1; D not resolved. V dropped 1 base and J dropped 6 bases, with 9 bases sitting between them. The germline V gene has CDR1 SGHVS and CDR2 FNYEAQ. The CDR3 contains 13 residues. The chain's CDR3 is CASSLDPPPEAFF. The CDR3 nucleotides read TGTGCCAGCAGCTTAGACCCTCCCCCTGAAGCTTTCTTT.

The chain has TRBV7-9 and TRBJ2-7; 8 nucleotides agree with TRBD1. Germline loops: CDR1 SEHNR, CDR2 FQNEAQ (reference sequence). This CDR3 is 14 amino acids long. V shed 8 bases and J 9 bases; nucleotides not matched to a gene: 15. The CDR3 protein is CASGLRTGTGAQYF. The CDR3 DNA reads TGTGCCAGCGGCCTACGGACAGGGACGGGCGCGCAGTACTTC.

This clonotype has at least ten counts. The gene calls are TRBV4-1 and TRBJ2-7; TRBD2 agrees at 13 bases. The CDR3 contains 17 residues. Germline loops: CDR1 MGHRA, CDR2 YSYEKL. Trimming at V came to 2 bases and at J to 3 bases, leaving 7 bases not matched to a gene. Written as DNA, the CDR3 is TGCGCCAGCAGCCAAACAGGACTAGCGGGGGCGAACTACGAGCAGTACTTC. This encodes CASSQTGLAGANYEQYF.